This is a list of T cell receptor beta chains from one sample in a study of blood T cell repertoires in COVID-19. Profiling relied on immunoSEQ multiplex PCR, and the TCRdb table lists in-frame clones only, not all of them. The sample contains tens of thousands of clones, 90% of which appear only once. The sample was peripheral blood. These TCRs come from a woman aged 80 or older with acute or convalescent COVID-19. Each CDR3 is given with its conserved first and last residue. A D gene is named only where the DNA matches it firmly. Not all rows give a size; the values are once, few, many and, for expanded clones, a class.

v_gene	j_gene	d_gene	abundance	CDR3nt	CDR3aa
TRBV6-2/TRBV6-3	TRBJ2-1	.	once	TGTGCCAGCAGTTATCGGACTTTAAACTCCTACAATGAGCAGTTCTTC	CASSYRTLNSYNEQFF
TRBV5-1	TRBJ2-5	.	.	TGCCAAAGCAGCCCGGGAGATAGGCAAGAGACCCAGTACTTC	CQSSPGDRQETQYF
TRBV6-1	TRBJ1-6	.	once	TGTGCCAGCAGTGAATCCGGCAGGGATAATTCACCCCTCCACTTT	CASSESGRDNSPLHF
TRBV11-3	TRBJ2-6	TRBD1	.	TGTGCCAGCAGCTCGGGACAGCTATACTCTGGGGCCAACGTCCTGACTTTC	CASSSGQLYSGANVLTF
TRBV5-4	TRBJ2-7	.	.	TGTGCCAGCAGCTTGGAGGATGGCGGGCAGTACTTC	CASSLEDGGQYF
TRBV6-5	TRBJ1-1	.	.	TGTGCCCTCGGGTTGGGGGCGGGGAACACTGAAGCTTTCTTT	CALGLGAGNTEAFF
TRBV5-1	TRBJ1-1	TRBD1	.	TGCGCCAGCAGCCCGTCGACAGGGGGCACTGAAGCTTTCTTT	CASSPSTGGTEAFF
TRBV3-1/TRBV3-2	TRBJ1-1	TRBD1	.	TGTGCCAGCAGCTACCTGGACAGGGGGCGCATGAACACTGAAGCTTTCTTT	CASSYLDRGRMNTEAFF
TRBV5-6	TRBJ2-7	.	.	TGTGCCAGCAGCCCCAGGGGGGCCGGCATCTACGAGCAGTACTTC	CASSPRGAGIYEQYF
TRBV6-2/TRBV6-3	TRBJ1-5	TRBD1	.	TGTGCCAGCAGTTACCGGAACAGGGGGAGGACAGGGACCCAACAGCCCCAGCATTTT	CASSYRNRGRTGTQQPQHF
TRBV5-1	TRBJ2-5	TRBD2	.	TGCGCCAGCTCGCAAACGGTGGTAGCGGGAAGGGAGACCCAGTACTTC	CASSQTVVAGRETQYF
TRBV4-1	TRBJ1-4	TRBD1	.	TGCGCCAGCAGCCAGACCAGGGGGCTGAGTGAAAAACTGTTTTTT	CASSQTRGLSEKLFF
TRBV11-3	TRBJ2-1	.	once	TGTGCCAGCAGCCGGGGTTATGAGCAGTTCTTC	CASSRGYEQFF
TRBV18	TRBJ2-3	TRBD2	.	TGTGCCAGCTCGCGAGCGGGAGGGAGCACAGATACGCAGTATTTT	CASSRAGGSTDTQYF